This T cell receptor beta chain is drawn from a study of beta chain features in type 1 diabetes. Whole-study results and caveats: Here, the possible influence of HLA type (on TCRB rearrangement) remained unresolved. PCR might favor shorter templates, but any such skew would affect patients and controls equally.

Via CD45RO/CCR7/CD25/CD127/CD95/CD27, cells of the CD4+ naive, central memory, regulatory and stem cell-like memory subsets were sorted. Of the isolated RNA, all was reverse transcribed, and so the sequenced material was expressed TCRB transcripts. Clones were read by immunoSEQ multiplex PCR, and TCRdb kept only the in-frame ones, dropping some. The sample has hundreds of thousands of clones, about 29% seen once. A note on this clone: Its antigen is as yet unknown.

The sequenced material came from naive CD4+ T cells from blood. This clonotype originated in a young man in good health.

CDR3 sequence reads: CASSYLRQVRNPQYF. DNA of the CDR3: TGTGCCAGCAGTTATCTTAGGCAGGTCCGAAATCCCCAGTACTTC. V and J are TRBV28 and TRBJ2-4, with D unresolved. There are 15 residues in the CDR3. The germline gives CDR1 MDHEN, CDR2 SYDVKM. The V and J ends lost 4 bases and 13 bases respectively, with 23 bases between them.